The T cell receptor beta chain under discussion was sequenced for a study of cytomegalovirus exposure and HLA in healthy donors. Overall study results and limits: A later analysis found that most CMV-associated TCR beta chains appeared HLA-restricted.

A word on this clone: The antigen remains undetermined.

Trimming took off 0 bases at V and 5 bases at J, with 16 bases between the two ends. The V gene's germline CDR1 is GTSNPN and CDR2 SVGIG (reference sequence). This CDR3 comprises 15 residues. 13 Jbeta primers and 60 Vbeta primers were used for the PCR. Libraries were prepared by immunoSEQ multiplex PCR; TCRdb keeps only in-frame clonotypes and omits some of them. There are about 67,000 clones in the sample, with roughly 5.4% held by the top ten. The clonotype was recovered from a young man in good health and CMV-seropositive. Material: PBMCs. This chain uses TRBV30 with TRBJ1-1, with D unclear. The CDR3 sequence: CAWSVPVLSGTEAFF. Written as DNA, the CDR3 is TGTGCCTGGAGTGTACCAGTATTGAGCGGAACTGAAGCTTTCTTT. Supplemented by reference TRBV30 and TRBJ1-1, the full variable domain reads SQTIHQWPATLVQPVGSPLSLECTVEGTSNPNLYWYRQAAGRGLQLLFYSVGIGQISSEVPQNLSASRPQDRQFILSSKKLLLSDSGFYLCAWSVPVLSGTEAFFGQGTRLTVV.